This TCR beta chain was sequenced during a study of T cell changes during pregnancy in multiple sclerosis. The table came from immunoSEQ multiplex PCR; TCRdb's copy has only in-frame clones and leaves some out. The data contain 40,000 or so clones, 92% of them seen just once; the ten biggest clones take up 26%. The CDR3 runs to 15 residues. Trimming removed 1 base at V and 0 bases at J, with 9 bases between. Germline loops: CDR1 SGHAT, CDR2 FQDESV (reference sequence). The chain employs TRBV11-1 and TRBJ1-2; D gene uncertain. Specimen: CD8+ T cells from peripheral blood mononuclear cells, collected before pregnancy. This clonotype was sampled from a female donor with multiple sclerosis, enrolled in a pregnancy study. CDR3 residues: CASSLDFGANYGYTF. Written as DNA, the CDR3 is TGTGCCAGCAGCTTAGACTTCGGGGCTAACTATGGCTACACCTTC.